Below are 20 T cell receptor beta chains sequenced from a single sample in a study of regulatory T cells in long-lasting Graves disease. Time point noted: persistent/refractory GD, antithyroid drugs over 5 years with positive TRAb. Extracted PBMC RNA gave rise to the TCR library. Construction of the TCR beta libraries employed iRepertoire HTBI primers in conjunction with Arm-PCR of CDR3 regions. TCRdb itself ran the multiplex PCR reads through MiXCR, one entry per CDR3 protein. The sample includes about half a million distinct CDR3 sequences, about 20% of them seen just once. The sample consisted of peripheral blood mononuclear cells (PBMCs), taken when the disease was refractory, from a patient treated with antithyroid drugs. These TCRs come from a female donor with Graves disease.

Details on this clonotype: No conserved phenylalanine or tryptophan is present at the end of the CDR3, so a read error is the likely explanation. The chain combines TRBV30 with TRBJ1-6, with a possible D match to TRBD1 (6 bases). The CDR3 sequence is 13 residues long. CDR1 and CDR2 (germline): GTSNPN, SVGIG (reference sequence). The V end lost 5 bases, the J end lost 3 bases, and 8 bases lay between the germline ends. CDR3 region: CAWAQGYNSPLHI. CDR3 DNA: TGTGCCTGGGCACAGGGCTATAATTCACCCCTCCACATT.

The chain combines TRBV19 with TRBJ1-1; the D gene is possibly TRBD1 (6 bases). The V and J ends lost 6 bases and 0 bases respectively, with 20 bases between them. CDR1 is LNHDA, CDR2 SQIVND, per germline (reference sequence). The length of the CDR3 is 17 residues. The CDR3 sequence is CASSGTTGRLVNTEAFF. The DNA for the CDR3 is TGTGCCAGTAGCGGTACAACAGGGAGGCTTGTGAACACTGAAGCTTTCTTT.

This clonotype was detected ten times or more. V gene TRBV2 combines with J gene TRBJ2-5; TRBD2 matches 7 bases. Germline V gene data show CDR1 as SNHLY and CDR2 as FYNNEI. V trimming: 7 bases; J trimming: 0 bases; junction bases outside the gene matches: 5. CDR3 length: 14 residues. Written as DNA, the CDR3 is TGTGCCAGCACCTGGGGGGGGGACCAAGAGACCCAGTACTTC. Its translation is CASTWGGDQETQYF.

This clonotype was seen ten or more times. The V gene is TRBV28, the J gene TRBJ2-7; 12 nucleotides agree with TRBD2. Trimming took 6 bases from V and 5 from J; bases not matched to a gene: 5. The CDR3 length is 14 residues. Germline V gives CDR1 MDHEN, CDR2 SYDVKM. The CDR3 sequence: CASSLTSGSDEQYF. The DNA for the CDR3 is TGTGCCAGCAGCCTGACTAGCGGGAGTGACGAGCAGTACTTC.

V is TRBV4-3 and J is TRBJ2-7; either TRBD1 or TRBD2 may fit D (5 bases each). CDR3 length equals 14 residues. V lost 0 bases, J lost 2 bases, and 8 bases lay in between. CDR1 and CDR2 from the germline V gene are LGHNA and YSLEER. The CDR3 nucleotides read TGCGCCAGCAGCCAAGATTGGGGACCCTACGAGCAGTACTTC. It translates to CASSQDWGPYEQYF.

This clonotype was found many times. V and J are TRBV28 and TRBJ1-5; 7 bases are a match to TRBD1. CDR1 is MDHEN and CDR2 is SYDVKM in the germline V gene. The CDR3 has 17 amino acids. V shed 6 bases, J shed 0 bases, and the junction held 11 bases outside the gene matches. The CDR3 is CASSPGQSFNSNQPQHF. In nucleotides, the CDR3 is TGTGCCAGCAGCCCGGGACAGAGTTTTAATAGCAATCAGCCCCAGCATTTT.

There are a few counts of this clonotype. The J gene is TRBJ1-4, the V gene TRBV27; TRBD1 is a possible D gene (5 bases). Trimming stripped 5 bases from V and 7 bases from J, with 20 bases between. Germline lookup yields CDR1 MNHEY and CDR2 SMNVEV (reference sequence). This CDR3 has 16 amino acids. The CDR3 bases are TGTGCCAGCAGTAGACGACAGCTTCATCCTTCTGAAAAACTGTTTTTT. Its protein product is CASSRRQLHPSEKLFF.

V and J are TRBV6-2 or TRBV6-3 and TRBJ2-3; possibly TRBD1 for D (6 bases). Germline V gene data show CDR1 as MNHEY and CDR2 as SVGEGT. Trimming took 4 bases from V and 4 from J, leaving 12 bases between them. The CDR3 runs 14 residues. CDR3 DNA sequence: TGTGCCAGCAGTTCCGGGACAACAGCAGATACGCAGTATTTT. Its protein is CASSSGTTADTQYF.

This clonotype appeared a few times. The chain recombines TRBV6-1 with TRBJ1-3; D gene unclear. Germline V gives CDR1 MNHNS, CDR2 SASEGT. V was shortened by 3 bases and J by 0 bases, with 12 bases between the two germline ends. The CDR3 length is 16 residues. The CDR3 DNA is TGTGCCAGCAGTGACTCCCCTGAGAGCTCTGGAAACACCATATATTTT. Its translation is CASSDSPESSGNTIYF.

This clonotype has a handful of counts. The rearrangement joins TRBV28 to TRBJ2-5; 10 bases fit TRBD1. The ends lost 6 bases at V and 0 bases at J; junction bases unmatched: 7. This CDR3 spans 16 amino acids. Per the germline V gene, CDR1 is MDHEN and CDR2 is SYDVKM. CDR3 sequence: CASSPRQGADQETQYF. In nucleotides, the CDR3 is TGTGCCAGCAGCCCCCGACAGGGGGCGGACCAAGAGACCCAGTACTTC.

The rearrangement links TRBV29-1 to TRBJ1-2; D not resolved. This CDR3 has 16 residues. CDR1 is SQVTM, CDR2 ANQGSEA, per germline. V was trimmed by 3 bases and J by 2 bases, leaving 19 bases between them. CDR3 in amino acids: CSVDLVQREINYGYTF. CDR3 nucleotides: TGCAGCGTTGATTTGGTGCAGCGGGAGATAAACTATGGCTACACCTTC.

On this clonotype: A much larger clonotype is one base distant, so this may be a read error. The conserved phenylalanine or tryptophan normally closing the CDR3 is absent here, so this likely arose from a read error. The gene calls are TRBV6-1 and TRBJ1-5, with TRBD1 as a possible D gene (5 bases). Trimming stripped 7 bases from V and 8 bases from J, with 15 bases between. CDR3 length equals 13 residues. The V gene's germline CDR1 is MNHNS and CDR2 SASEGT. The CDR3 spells CASMPGAGEPQHV. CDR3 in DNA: TGTGCCAGCATGCCCGGGGCTGGGGAGCCCCAGCATGTT.

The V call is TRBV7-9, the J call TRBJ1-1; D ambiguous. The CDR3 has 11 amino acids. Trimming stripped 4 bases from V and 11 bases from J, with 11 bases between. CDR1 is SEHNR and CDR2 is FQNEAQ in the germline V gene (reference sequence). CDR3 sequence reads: CASSSGEQAFF. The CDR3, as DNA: TGTGCCAGCAGCTCCGGGGAACAGGCTTTCTTT. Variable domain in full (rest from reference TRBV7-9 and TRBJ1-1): DTGVSQNPRHKITKRGQNVTFRCDPISEHNRLYWYRQTLGQGPEFLTYFQNEAQLEKSRLLSDRFSAERPKGSFSTLEIQRTEQGDSAMYLCASSSGEQAFFGQGTRLTVV.

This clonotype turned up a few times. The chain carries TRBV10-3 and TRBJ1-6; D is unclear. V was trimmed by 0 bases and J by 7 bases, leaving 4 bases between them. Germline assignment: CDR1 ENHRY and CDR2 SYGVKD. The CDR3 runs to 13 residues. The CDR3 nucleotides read TGTGCCATCAGTGAGTCTGAGAATTCACCCCTCCACTTT. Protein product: CAISESENSPLHF.

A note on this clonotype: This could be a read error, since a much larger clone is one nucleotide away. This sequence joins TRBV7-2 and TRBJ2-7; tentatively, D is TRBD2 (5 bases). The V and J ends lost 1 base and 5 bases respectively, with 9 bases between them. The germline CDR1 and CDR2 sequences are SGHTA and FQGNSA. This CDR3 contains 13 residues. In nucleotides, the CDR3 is TGTGCCAGCAGCTTAGGAGGGCCCCACGAGCAGTACTTC. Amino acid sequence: CASSLGGPHEQYF.

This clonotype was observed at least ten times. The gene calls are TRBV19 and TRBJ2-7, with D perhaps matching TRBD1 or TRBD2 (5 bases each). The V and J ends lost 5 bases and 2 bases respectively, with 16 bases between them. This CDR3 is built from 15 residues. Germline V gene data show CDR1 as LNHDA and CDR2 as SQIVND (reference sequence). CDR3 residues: CASSRLEDIPYEQYF. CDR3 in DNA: TGTGCCAGTAGTCGACTGGAGGACATCCCCTACGAGCAGTACTTC.

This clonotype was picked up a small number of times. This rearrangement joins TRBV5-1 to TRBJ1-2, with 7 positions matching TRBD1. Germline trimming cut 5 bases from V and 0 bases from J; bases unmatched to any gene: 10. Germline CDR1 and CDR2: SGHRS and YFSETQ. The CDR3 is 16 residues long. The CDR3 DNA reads TGCGCCAGCAGTCCTCGGGACAGCGGAGCTAACTATGGCTACACCTTC. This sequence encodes CASSPRDSGANYGYTF.

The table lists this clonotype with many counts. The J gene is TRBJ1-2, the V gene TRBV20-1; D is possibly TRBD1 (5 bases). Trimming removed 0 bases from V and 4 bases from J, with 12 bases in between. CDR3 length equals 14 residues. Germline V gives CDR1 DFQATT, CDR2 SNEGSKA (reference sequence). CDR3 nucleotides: TGCAGTGCTAGAGATTCTAATGGGGGCTATGGCTACACCTTC. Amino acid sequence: CSARDSNGGYGYTF.

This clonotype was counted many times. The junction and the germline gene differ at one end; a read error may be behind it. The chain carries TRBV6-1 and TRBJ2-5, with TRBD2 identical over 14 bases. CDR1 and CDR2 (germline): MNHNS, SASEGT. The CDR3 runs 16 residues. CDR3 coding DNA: TGTGCCACCGATACCACGGGACTAGCGGGAGTACCCGCCTTGGACTTC. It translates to CATDTTGLAGVPALDF.

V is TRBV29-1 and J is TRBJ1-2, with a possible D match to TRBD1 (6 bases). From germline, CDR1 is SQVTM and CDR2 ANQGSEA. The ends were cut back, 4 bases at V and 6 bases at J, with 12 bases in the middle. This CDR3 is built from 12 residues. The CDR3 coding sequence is TGCAGCGTTGTAACAGGGAGGAATGGCTACACCTTC. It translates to CSVVTGRNGYTF.